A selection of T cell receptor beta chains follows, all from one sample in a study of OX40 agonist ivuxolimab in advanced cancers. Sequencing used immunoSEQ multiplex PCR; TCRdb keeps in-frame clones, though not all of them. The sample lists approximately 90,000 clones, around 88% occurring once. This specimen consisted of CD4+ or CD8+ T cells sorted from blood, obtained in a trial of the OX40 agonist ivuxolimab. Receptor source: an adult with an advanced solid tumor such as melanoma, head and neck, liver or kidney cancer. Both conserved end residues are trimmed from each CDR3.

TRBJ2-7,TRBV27,ASGRAGAYEQY
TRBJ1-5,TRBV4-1,ASSEVGQPQH
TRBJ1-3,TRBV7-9,ASSVRQGLSSGNTIY
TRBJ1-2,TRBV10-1,ASSGGRTGGIYGYT
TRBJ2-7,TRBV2,ASRRHEQY
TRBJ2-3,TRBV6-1,AVQRGGYSTDTQY
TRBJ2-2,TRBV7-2,ASSSGQNTGELF
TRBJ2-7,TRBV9,ASSVQGGNREQY
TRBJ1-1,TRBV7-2,ASSVLDSNTEAF
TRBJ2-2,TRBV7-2,ASGTAAGELF
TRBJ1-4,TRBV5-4,ASSLWGGRGGEKLF
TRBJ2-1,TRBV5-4,ASRLGGSGGLYNEQF
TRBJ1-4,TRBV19,ASTRTEGNEKLF
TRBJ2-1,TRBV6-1,ASRSRGGTYNEQF
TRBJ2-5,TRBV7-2,ASSPVPSMETQY